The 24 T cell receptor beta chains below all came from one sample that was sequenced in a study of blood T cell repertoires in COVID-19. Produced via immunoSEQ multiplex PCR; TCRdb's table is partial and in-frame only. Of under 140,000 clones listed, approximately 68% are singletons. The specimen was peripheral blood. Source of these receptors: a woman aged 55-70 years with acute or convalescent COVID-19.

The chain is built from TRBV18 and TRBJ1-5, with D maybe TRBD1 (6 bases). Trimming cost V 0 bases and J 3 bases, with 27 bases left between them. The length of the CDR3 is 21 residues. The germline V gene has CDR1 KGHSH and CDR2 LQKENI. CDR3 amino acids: CASSPPRSLPNKQGINQPQHF. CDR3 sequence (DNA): TGTGCCAGCTCACCACCGCGATCCCTTCCGAACAAACAGGGAATCAATCAGCCCCAGCATTTT.

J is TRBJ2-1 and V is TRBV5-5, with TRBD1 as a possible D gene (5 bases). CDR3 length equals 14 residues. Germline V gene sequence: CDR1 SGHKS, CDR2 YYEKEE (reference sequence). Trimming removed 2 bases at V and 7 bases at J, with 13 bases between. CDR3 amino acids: CASSFTTVLNEQFF. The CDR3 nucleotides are TGTGCCAGCAGCTTCACGACAGTCCTTAATGAGCAGTTCTTC.

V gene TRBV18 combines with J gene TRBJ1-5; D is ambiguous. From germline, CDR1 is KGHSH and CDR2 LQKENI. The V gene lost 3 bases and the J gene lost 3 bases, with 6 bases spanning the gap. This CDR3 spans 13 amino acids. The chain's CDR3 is CASSPGNNQPQHF. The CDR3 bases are TGTGCCAGCTCACCGGGCAACAATCAGCCCCAGCATTTT.

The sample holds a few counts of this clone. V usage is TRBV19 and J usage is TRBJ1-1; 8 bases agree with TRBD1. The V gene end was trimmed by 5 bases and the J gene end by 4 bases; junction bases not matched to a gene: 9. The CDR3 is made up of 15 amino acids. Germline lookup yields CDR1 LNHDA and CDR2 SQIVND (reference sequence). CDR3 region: CASSELRGRGTEAFF. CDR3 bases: TGTGCCAGTAGTGAGCTCAGGGGGCGCGGCACTGAAGCTTTCTTT.

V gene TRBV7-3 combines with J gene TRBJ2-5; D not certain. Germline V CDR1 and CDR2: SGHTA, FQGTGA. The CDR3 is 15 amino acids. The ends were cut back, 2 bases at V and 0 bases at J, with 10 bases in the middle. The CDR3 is CASSLGRRNQETQYF. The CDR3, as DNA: TGTGCCAGCAGCTTAGGCCGCAGGAACCAAGAGACCCAGTACTTC.

CDR3 loop: CASSGYGTANTEAFF. The CDR3 DNA reads as TGTGCCAGCAGTGGGTACGGGACAGCAAACACTGAAGCTTTCTTT. The chain recombines TRBV2 with TRBJ1-1; 7 nucleotides agree with TRBD1. Per germline, CDR1 SNHLY and CDR2 FYNNEI. There are 15 residues in the CDR3. J gave up 2 bases and V 4 bases, and 7 bases lay outside the gene matches.

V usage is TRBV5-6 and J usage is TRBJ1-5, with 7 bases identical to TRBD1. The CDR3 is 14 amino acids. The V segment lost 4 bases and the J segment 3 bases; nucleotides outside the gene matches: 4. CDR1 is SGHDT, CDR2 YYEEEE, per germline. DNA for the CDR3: TGTGCCAGCAGCCGCACAGGGGTCAATCAGCCCCAGCATTTT. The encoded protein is CASSRTGVNQPQHF.

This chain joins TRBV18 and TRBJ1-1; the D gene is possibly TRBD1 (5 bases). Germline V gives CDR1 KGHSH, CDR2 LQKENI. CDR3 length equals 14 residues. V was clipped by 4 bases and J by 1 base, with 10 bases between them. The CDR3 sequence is CASSLADRNTEAFF. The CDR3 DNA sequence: TGTGCCAGCTCACTAGCAGACAGGAACACTGAAGCTTTCTTT.

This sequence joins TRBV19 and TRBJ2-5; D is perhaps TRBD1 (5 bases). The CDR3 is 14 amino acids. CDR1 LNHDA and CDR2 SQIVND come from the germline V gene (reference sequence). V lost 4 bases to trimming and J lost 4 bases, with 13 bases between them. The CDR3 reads CASSTPGRVETQYF. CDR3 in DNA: TGTGCCAGTAGTACCCCCGGCAGGGTAGAGACCCAGTACTTC.

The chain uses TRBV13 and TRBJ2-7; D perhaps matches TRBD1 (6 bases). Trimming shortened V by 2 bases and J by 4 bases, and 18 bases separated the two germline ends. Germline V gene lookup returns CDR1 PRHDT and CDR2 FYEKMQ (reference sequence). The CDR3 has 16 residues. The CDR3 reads CASSLFRGARTYEQYF. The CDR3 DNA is TGTGCCAGCAGCTTATTCAGGGGCGCAAGGACTTACGAGCAGTACTTC. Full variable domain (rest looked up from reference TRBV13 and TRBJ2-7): AAGVIQSPRHLIKEKRETATLKCYPIPRHDTVYWYQQGPGQDPQFLISFYEKMQSDKGSIPDRFSAQQFSDYHSELNMSSLELGDSALYFCASSLFRGARTYEQYFGPGTRLTVT.

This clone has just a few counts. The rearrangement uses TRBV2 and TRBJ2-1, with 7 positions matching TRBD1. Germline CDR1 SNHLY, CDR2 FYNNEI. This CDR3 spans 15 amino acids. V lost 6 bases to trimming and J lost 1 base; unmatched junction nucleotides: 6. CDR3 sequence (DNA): TGTGCCAGCAGGTTGGACAGGTTATCCTACAATGAGCAGTTCTTC. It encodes CASRLDRLSYNEQFF.

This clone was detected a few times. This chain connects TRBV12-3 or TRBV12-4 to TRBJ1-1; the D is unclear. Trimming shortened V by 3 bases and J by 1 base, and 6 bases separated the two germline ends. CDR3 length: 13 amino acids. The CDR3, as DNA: TGTGCCAGCAGTTTCGCCGGGAACACTGAAGCTTTCTTT. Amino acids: CASSFAGNTEAFF.

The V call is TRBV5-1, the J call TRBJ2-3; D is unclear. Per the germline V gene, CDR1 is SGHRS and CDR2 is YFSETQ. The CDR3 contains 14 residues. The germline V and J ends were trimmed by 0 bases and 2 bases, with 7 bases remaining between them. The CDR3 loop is CASSLAGYTDTQYF. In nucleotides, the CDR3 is TGCGCCAGCAGCTTGGCCGGGTACACAGATACGCAGTATTTT.

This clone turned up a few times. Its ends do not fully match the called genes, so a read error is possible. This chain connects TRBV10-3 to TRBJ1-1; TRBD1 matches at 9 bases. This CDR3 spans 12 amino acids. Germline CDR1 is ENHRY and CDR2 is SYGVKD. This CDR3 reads CAISAAGTGPGF. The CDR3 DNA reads TGTGCCATCAGTGCAGCCGGGACAGGGCCTGGCTTT.

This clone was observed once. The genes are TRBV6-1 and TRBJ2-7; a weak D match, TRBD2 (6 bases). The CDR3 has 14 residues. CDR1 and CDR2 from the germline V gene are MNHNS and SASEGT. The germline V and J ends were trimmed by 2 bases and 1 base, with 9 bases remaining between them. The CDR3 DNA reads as TGTGCCAGCAGTGAATCCGGGACTTCCTACGAGCAGTACTTC. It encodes CASSESGTSYEQYF.

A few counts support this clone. For the CDR3, the DNA is TGTGCCAGCAGAACGACGGGACAGCAAGAGACCCAGTACTTC. Translation: CASRTTGQQETQYF. This chain links TRBV6-6 with TRBJ2-5, with 7 bases that match TRBD1. Germline V lookup: CDR1 MNHNY, CDR2 SVGAGI (reference sequence). The trim removed 6 bases at V and 2 bases at J, leaving 6 bases unmatched. This CDR3 is built from 14 residues.

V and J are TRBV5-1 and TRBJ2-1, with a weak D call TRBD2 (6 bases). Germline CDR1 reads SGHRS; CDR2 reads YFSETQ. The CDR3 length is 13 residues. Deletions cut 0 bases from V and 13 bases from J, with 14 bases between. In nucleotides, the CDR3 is TGCGCCAGCAGCTTGGACGGGGGTATGTATCAGTTCTTC. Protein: CASSLDGGMYQFF.

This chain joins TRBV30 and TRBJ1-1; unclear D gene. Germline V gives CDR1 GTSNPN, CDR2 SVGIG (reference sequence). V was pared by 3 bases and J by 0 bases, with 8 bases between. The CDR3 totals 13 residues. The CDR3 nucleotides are TGTGCCTGGAGACAGAGAATGAACACTGAAGCTTTCTTT. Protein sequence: CAWRQRMNTEAFF.

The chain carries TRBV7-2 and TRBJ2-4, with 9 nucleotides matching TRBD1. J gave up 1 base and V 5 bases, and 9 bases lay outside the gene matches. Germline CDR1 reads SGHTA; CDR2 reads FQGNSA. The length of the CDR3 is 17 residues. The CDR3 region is CASSIGQGIRAKNIQYF. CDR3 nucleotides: TGTGCCAGCAGCATCGGACAGGGGATTCGGGCCAAAAACATTCAGTACTTC.

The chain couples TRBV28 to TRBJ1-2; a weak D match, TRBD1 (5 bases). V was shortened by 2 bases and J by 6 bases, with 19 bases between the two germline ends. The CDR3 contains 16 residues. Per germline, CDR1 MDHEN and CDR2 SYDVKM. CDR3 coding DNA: TGTGCCAGCAGTTTAAACCAGGGCCTGGGGTCGAATGGCTACACCTTC. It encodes CASSLNQGLGSNGYTF.

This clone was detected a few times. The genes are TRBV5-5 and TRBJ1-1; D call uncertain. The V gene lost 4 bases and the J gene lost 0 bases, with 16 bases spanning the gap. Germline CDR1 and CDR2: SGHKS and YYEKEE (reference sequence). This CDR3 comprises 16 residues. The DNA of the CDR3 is TGTGCCAGCAGCCCTAGTGGCTCGCGTATGAACACTGAAGCTTTCTTT. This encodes CASSPSGSRMNTEAFF.

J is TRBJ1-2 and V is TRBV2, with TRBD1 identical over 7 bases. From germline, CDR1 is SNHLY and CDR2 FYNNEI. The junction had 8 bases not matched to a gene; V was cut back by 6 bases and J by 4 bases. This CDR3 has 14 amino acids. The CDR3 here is CASSLTRDSYGYTF. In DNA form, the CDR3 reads TGTGCCAGCAGCCTAACCCGGGACAGCTATGGCTACACCTTC.

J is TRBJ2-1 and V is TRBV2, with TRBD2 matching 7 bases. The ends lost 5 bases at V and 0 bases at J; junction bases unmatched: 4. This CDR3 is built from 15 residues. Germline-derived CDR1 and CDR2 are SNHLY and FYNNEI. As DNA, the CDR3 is TGTGCCAGCAGTTCTGGACTAGGCTCCTACAATGAGCAGTTCTTC. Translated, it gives CASSSGLGSYNEQFF.

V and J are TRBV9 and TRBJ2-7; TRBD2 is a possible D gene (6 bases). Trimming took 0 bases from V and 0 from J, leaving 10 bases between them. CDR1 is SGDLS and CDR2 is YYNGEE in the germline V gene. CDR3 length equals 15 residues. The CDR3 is CASSVGGESSYEQYF. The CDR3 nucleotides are TGTGCCAGCAGCGTAGGGGGGGAGAGCTCCTACGAGCAGTACTTC.